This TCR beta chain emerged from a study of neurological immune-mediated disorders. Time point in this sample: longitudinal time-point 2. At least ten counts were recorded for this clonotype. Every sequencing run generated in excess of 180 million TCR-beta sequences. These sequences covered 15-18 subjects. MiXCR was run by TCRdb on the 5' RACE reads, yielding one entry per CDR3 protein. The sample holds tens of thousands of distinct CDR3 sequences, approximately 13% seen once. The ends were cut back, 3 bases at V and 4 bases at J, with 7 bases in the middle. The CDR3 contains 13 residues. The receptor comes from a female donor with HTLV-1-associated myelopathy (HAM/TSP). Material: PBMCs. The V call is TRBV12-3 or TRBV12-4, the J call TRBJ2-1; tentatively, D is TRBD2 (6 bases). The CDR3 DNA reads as TGTGCCAGCAGTTTGACTAGGTACAATGAGCAGTTCTTC. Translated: CASSLTRYNEQFF.